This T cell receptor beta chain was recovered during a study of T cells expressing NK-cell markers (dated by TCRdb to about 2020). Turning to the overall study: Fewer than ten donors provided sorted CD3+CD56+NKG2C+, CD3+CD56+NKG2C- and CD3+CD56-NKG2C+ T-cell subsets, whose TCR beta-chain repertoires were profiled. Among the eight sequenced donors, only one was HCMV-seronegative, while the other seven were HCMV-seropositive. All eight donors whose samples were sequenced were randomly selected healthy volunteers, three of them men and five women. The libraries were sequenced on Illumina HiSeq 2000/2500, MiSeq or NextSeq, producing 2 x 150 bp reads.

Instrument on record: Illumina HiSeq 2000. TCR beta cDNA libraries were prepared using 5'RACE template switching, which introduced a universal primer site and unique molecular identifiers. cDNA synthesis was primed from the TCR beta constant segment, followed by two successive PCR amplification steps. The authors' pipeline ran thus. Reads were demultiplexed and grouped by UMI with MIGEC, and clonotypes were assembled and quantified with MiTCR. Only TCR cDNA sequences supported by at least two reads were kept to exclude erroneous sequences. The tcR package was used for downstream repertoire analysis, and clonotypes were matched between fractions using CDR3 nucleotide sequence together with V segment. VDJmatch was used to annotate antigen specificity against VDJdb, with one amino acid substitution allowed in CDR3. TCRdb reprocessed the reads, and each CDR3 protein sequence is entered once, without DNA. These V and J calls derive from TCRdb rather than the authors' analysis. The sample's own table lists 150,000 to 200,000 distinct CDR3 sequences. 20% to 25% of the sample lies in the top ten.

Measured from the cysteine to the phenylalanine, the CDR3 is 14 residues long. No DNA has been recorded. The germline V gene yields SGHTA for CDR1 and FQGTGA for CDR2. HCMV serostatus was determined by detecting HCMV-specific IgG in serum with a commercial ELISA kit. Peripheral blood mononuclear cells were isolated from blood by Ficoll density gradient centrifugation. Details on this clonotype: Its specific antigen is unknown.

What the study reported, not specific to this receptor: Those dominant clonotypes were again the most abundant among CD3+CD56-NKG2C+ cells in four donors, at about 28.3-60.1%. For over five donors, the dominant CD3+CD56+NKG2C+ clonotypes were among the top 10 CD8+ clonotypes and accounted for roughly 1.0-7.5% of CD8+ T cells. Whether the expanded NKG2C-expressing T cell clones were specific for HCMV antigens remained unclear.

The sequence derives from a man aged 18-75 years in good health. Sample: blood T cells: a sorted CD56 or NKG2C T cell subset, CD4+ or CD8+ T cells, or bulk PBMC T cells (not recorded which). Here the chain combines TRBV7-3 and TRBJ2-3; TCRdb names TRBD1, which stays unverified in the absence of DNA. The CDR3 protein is CASSFGGAWDTQYF.